Listed below are T cell receptor beta chains from one sample, sequenced in a study of blood T cell repertoires in COVID-19. Method: immunoSEQ multiplex PCR; TCRdb's copy keeps in-frame clones and lacks some. The sample records 65,000 to 85,000 clones, 88% being singletons. Material: peripheral blood. These receptors all stem from a human donor in a cohort sampled during active COVID-19. CDR3s include the opening cysteine and the closing phenylalanine or tryptophan. The order of the fields is V gene, D gene, clone size, J gene, CDR3 DNA, CDR3 protein. The D gene is left open where the match is weak. Clone size is given for some rows only: seen once, a few or many times, or a class if the clone is expanded.

TRBV10-3	TRBD2	.	TRBJ2-3	TGTGCCATCAGTGAATATTCGGCGGGGGGGCCGAGATCGCAGTATTTT	CAISEYSAGGPRSQYF
TRBV19	.	.	TRBJ2-2	TGTGCCAGTAGTCCCAGGGTAGCGAACACCGGGGAGCTGTTTTTT	CASSPRVANTGELFF
TRBV6-5	.	.	TRBJ2-5	TGTGCCAGCAGTTCCCGTCGGGAGAGCCAAGAGACCCAGTACTTC	CASSSRRESQETQYF
TRBV30	.	.	TRBJ1-3	TGTGCCTGGAGTTGGAGCTCTGGAAACACCATATATTTT	CAWSWSSGNTIYF
TRBV11-2	TRBD1	.	TRBJ1-2	TGTGCCAGCACGCCGGACAGGGCGAGCGGCTACACCTTC	CASTPDRASGYTF
TRBV7-2	.	.	TRBJ1-2	TGTGCCAGCAGCTTCGGGGGAACCTATGGCTACACCTTC	CASSFGGTYGYTF
TRBV18	TRBD1	once	TRBJ2-7	TGTGCCAGCTCACCACCGTCAGGGGGTGCTTACGAGCAGTACTTC	CASSPPSGGAYEQYF
TRBV19	.	.	TRBJ2-7	TGTGCCAGTAGTACCGGAGGGAGGGGGGCCTACGAGCAGTACTTC	CASSTGGRGAYEQYF
TRBV5-1	.	.	TRBJ2-4	TGCGCCAGCAGCTCGGGTCAGAGAAACATTCAGTACTTC	CASSSGQRNIQYF
TRBV6-6	.	.	TRBJ2-7	TGTGCCAGCAGTTACTCGATCCCGGGTCTCTCCTACGAGCAGTACTTC	CASSYSIPGLSYEQYF
TRBV27	TRBD1	.	TRBJ1-3	TGTGCCAGCAGTTCCGGACAGGGGCGATCGGACACCATATATTTT	CASSSGQGRSDTIYF
TRBV3-1/TRBV3-2	.	.	TRBJ2-5	TGTGCCAGCAGCCAGGCCACAGGGTTAAGGGGTCAAGAGACCCAGTACTTC	CASSQATGLRGQETQYF
TRBV3-1/TRBV3-2	.	.	TRBJ2-5	TGTGCCAGCAGCTTCAAGGAACAGGGGAGGCAAGAGACCCAGTACTTC	CASSFKEQGRQETQYF
TRBV5-1	TRBD2	.	TRBJ2-3	TGCGCCAGCAGCTTCCGACGGGGGGCAGATACGCAGTATTTT	CASSFRRGADTQYF
TRBV18	TRBD1	.	TRBJ2-5	TGTGCCAGCTCACCATTCGTCCCGACCGACAGGGGCAAAGAGACCCAGTACTTC	CASSPFVPTDRGKETQYF
TRBV2	TRBD1	few	TRBJ1-5	TGTGCCAGCAACCAGGGGGCGAGCAATCAGCCCCAGCATTTT	CASNQGASNQPQHF
TRBV3-1/TRBV3-2	TRBD2	.	TRBJ2-3	TGTGCCAGCAGCCACAGCGGGGAACCTGTAGATACGCAGTATTTT	CASSHSGEPVDTQYF
TRBV2	.	.	TRBJ1-5	TGTGCCAGCAGTGAAGGCAGGGCAAGCAATCAGCCCCAGCATTTT	CASSEGRASNQPQHF
TRBV5-1	TRBD1	.	TRBJ2-7	TGCGCCAGCAGCGATCGGGACAGGGGGTCCTACGAGCAGTACTTC	CASSDRDRGSYEQYF
TRBV6-5	.	.	TRBJ2-1	TGTGCCAGCCCCCCTAGAGGGAGCTCCTACAATGAGCAGTTCTTC	CASPPRGSSYNEQFF
TRBV6-2/TRBV6-3	.	.	TRBJ2-2	TGTGCCAGCAGTTACCGGTCCGGGGTCGACACCGGGGAGCTGTTTTTT	CASSYRSGVDTGELFF
TRBV19	TRBD2	.	TRBJ2-5	TGTGCCAGTAGCGAGTTAGCGGGAGAGCGAGAGACCCAGTACTTC	CASSELAGERETQYF
TRBV5-5	.	.	TRBJ2-7	TGTGCCAGCAGCTTGGCCGGGACATCCAAGCCGGGGTACTTC	CASSLAGTSKPGYF
TRBV4-1	TRBD1	.	TRBJ1-4	TGCGCCAGCAGCCCCGGGACAGGGGGTTTCCTGGGCGAAAAACTGTTTTTT	CASSPGTGGFLGEKLFF
TRBV7-8	TRBD1	once	TRBJ2-5	TGTGCCAGCAGCTATGACAGGGAAGAGACCCAGTACTTC	CASSYDREETQYF
TRBV5-4	.	.	TRBJ1-4	TGTGCCAGCAGTCCGGGGGCAACTAATGAAAAACTGTTTTTT	CASSPGATNEKLFF
TRBV2	TRBD1	.	TRBJ1-2	TGTGCCAGCAGTGGAGGACAGGTTAACTATGGCTACACCTTC	CASSGGQVNYGYTF
TRBV7-9	.	.	TRBJ2-5	TGTGCCAGCAGCTTAGTGGCGTTGACAGTCCAAGAGACCCAGTACTTC	CASSLVALTVQETQYF